This T cell receptor beta chain was sequenced for a study of cytomegalovirus exposure and HLA in healthy donors. A note on this clone: Antigen: not known.

Primers: 60 Vbeta forward and 13 Jbeta reverse. This table comes from immunoSEQ multiplex PCR, and its TCRdb copy is limited to in-frame clones, with some not included. The listing records tens of thousands of clones. The CDR3 runs to 12 residues. The V end was cut by 5 bases, the J end by 7 bases, with 11 bases between. The germline V gene has CDR1 PRHDT and CDR2 FYEKMQ (reference sequence). Broader study findings: No immune exposure information besides CMV serostatus was available. An analysis that came later showed most CMV-associated TCR beta chains appearing HLA-restricted.

The sequencing sample was made of PBMCs. V is TRBV13 and J is TRBJ1-2; D is undetermined. The source is a woman aged 45-59 years in good health and CMV-seropositive. CDR3 sequence: CASSLHSTGYTF. The CDR3 DNA follows: TGTGCCAGCAGCCTTCACAGTACTGGCTACACCTTC.